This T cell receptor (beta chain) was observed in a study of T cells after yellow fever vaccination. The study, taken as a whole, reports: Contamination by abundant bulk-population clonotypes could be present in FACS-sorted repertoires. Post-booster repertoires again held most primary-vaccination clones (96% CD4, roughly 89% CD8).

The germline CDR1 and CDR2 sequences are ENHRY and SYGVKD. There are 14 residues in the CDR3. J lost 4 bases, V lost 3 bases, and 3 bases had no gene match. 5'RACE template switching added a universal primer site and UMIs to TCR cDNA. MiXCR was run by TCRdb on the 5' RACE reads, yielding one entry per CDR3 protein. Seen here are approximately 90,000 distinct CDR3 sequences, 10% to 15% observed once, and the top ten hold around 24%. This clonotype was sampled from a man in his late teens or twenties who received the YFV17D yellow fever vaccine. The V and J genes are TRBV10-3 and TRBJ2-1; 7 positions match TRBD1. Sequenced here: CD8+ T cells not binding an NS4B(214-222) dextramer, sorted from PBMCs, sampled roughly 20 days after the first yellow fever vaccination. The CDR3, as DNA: TGTGCCATCAGTGAATTACAGGGGTACAATGAGCAGTTCTTC. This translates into CAISELQGYNEQFF.